The TCR beta chain described here comes from a study of OX40 agonist ivuxolimab in advanced cancers. Study background: While on treatment, patients had intravenous ivuxolimab at 0.01 to 10 mg/kg every 2 weeks. General study results and limits: The CD4+ and CD8+ T cells in the blood had expanded clonally by week 6 at 0.1 to 3.0 mg/kg. Low normalized T-cell clonal expansion was additionally recorded for some nonresponders.

Comment on this clone: Its matching antigen is unknown.

Samples of blood were obtained at baseline, on cycle 4 day 1, and on cycle 7 day 1. Germline CDR1 MNHNY, CDR2 SVGAGI (reference sequence). CDR3 length: 15 residues. V lost 2 bases, J lost 5 bases, and 5 bases stayed unmatched. The table came from immunoSEQ multiplex PCR; TCRdb's copy has only in-frame clones and leaves some out. The sample has roughly 44,000 clones, around 80% seen once; the top ten hold approximately 7.5%. This sample comprised CD4+ or CD8+ T cells sorted from blood, obtained in a trial of the OX40 agonist ivuxolimab. The source is an adult with an advanced solid tumor such as melanoma, head and neck, liver or kidney cancer. V is TRBV6-6 and J is TRBJ2-3; 9 nucleotides align to TRBD2. The CDR3 DNA sequence: TGTGCCAGCAGTTACGTAGCGGGAGCGATAGATACGCAGTATTTT. This encodes CASSYVAGAIDTQYF.